This T cell receptor beta chain was sequenced for a study of patients and donors after allogeneic stem cell transplantation. This clonotype was counted at least ten times. The length of the CDR3 is 15 residues. With V trimmed by 4 bases and J by 4 bases, 6 bases remained unmatched. The germline CDR1 and CDR2 sequences are LGHDT and YNNKEL (reference sequence). TCRdb reanalysed the RT-PCR reads using MiXCR and keeps one entry per CDR3 protein. The data contain 390,000 or so distinct CDR3 sequences, 15% to 20% of them seen just once; the ten biggest clones take up just over 7%. This chain links TRBV3-1 with TRBJ2-3, with TRBD2 matching over 9 bases. The sample comprised blood, either unsorted or a sorted T cell fraction (not recorded which). The receptor was derived from a human donor who was either an allogeneic HSCT recipient or a stem cell or donor lymphocyte infusion donor (not recorded which). It is not recorded whose cells these are; they may come from a transplant donor. The CDR3 reads CASSREGLAPDTQYF. The CDR3 nucleotides read TGTGCCAGCAGCCGGGAGGGACTAGCCCCAGATACGCAGTATTTT.